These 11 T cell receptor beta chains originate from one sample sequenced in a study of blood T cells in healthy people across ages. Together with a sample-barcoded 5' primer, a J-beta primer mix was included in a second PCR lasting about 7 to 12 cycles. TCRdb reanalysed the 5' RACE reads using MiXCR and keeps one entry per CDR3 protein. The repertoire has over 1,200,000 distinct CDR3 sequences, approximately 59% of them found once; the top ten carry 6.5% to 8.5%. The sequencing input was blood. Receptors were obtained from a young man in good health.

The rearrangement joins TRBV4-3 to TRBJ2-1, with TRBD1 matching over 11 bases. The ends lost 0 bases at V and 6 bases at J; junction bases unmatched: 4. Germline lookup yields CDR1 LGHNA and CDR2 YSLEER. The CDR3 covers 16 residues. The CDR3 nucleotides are TGCGCCAGCAGCCAAGATTATGGGACAGGGGGCAATGAGCAGTTCTTC. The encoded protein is CASSQDYGTGGNEQFF.

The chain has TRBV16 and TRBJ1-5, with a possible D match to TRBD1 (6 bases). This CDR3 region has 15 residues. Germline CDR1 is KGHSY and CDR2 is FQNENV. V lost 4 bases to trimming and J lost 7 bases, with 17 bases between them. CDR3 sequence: CASSPPRGQGQPQHF. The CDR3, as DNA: TGTGCCAGCAGCCCCCCACGGGGGCAAGGGCAGCCCCAGCATTTT.

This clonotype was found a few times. The CDR3 DNA reads as TGTGCCAGCAACACACTAGCGGGGGGAGTGGGTACGCAGTATTTT. Translating it yields CASNTLAGGVGTQYF. This chain connects TRBV9 to TRBJ2-3, with 12 bases lining up with TRBD2. The V segment lost 6 bases and the J segment 8 bases; nucleotides outside the gene matches: 10. The CDR3 extends over 15 amino acids. The germline V gene encodes CDR1 SGDLS and CDR2 YYNGEE.

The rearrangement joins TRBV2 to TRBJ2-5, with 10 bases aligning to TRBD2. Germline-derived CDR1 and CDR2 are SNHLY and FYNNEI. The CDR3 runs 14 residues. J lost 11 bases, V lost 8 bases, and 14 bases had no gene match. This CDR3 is CASPGLAGAGEQYF. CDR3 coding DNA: TGTGCCAGCCCGGGGCTAGCGGGAGCCGGTGAGCAGTACTTC.

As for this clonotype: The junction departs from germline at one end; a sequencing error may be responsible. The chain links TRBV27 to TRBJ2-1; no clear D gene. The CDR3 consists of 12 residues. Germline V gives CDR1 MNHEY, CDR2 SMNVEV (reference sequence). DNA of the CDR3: TGTACCAGCAGTTTTTTGGCCAATGAGCAGTTCTTC. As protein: CTSSFLANEQFF.

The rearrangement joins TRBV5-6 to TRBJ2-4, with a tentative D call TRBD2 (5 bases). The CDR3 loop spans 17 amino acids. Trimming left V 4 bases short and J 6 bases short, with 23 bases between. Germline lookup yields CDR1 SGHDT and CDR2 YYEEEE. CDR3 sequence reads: CASSRVIEGKIRNIQYF. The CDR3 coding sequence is TGTGCCAGCAGCCGAGTCATCGAGGGAAAGATCAGAAACATTCAGTACTTC.

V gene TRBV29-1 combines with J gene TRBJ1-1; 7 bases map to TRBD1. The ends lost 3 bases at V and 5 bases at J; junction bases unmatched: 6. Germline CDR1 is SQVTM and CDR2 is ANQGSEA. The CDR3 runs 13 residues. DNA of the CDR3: TGCAGCGTTGAGACAGGGCTCCAGACTGAAGCTTTCTTT. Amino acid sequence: CSVETGLQTEAFF.

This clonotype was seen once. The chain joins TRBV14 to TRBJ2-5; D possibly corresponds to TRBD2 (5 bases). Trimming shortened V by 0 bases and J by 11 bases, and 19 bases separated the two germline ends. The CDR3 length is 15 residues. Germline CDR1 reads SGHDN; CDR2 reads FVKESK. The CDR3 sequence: CASSQERVMGREQYF. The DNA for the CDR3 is TGTGCCAGCAGCCAAGAACGAGTGATGGGTAGGGAGCAGTACTTC.

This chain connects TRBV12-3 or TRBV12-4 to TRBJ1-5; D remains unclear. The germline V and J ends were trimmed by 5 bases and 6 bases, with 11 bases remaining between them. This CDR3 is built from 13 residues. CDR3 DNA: TGTGCCAGCAGTCTTACGGCGAGTCAGCCCCAGCATTTT. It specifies CASSLTASQPQHF.

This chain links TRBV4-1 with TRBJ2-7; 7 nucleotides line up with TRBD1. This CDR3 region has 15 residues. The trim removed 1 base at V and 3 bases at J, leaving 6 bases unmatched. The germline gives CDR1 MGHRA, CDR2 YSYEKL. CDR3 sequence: CASSQVQGVDYEQYF. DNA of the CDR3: TGCGCCAGCAGCCAAGTCCAGGGGGTAGACTACGAGCAGTACTTC.

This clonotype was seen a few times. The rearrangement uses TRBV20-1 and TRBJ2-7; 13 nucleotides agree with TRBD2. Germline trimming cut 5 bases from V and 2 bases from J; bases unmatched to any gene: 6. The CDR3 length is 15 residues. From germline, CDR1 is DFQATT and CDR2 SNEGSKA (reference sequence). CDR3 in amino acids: CSAPRTSGSTYEQYF. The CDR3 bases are TGCAGTGCTCCGCGGACTAGCGGGAGTACCTACGAGCAGTACTTC.